This TCR beta chain derives from a study of cytomegalovirus exposure and HLA in healthy donors. Study results and limitations: Reported performance of the classifier showed diagnosis of cytomegalovirus status with high specificity and sensitivity.

The germline V gene encodes CDR1 SGHRS and CDR2 YFSETQ. This CDR3 comprises 15 residues. V lost 0 bases and J lost 8, with 17 bases in between. Of note for this clone: Its antigen is undetermined.

Some clones are missing from TCRdb's copy, which holds only in-frame ones; the method was immunoSEQ multiplex PCR. The data contain roughly 60,000 clones, about 90% of them seen just once; the ten biggest clones take up over 1%. This chain uses TRBV5-1 with TRBJ1-2; weak D call: TRBD1 (5 bases). The source material was PBMCs. This receptor was taken from a woman between 18 and 30 years old in good health and CMV-seronegative. The CDR3 is CASSLEVYGQDGYTF. In DNA, the CDR3 is TGCGCCAGCAGCTTGGAGGTATATGGACAAGACGGCTACACCTTC.